This passage covers 21 T cell receptor beta chains from one sample sequenced in a study of PD-1 blockade in classical Hodgkin lymphoma. Sequencing was performed with immunoSEQ multiplex PCR; in TCRdb, only in-frame clones are kept and a portion is missing. Here the sample spans 30,000 or so clones, about 85% being singletons. Time point specified: cycle 4 day 1 (C4D1), after 5 to 7 weeks of nivolumab. Every patient was affected by relapse after autologous stem cell transplantation, while exposure to brentuximab vedotin was not uniform. By magnetic negative selection, CD4+ T cells were purified from thawed PBMCs. Sequencing used CD4+ T cells from blood, obtained before the fourth cycle of nivolumab. These receptors came from a human donor with classical Hodgkin lymphoma.

The count of this clone is one. The chain joins TRBV11-2 to TRBJ2-1, with 9 bases matching TRBD1. CDR3 size: 13 residues. Looked up from germline, CDR1 is SGHAT and CDR2 is FQNNGV. J lost 6 bases, V lost 3 bases, and 0 bases had no gene match. CDR3 sequence (DNA): TGTGCCAGCAGCTTGACAGGGGGCAATGAGCAGTTCTTC. Its translation is CASSLTGGNEQFF. Together with reference TRBV11-2 and TRBJ2-1, the CDR3 gives the full variable domain: EAGVAQSPRYKIIEKRQSVAFWCNPISGHATLYWYQQILGQGPKLLIQFQNNGVVDDSQLPKDRFSAERLKGVDSTLKIQPAKLEDSAVYLCASSLTGGNEQFFGPGTRLTVL.

The chain is built from TRBV6-1 and TRBJ2-7; D not resolved. The CDR3 loop spans 14 amino acids. Trimming removed 8 bases at V and 2 bases at J, with 16 bases between. The germline V gene encodes CDR1 MNHNS and CDR2 SASEGT. CDR3 coding DNA: TGTGCCAGCTTAAGAATGGAGCAGCCCTACGAGCAGTACTTC. Translated: CASLRMEQPYEQYF.

The J gene is TRBJ1-4, the V gene TRBV28; D is unresolved. This CDR3 has 15 amino acids. The V end was cut by 3 bases, the J end by 0 bases, with 8 bases between. Germline CDR1 and CDR2: MDHEN and SYDVKM. In DNA, the CDR3 is TGTGCCAGCAGTTTTCAAGGGCCAACTAATGAAAAACTGTTTTTT. Protein product: CASSFQGPTNEKLFF.

The J gene is TRBJ2-3, the V gene TRBV2; D is uncertain. The germline CDR1 and CDR2 sequences are SNHLY and FYNNEI. The CDR3 sequence is 13 residues long. The ends were cut back, 7 bases at V and 6 bases at J, with 14 bases in the middle. CDR3: CASTLGPGDTQYF. Here the CDR3 DNA reads TGTGCCAGCACCCTAGGTCCCGGGGATACGCAGTATTTT.

J is TRBJ2-1 and V is TRBV7-7, with 12 bases aligning to TRBD2. Unmatched junction bases numbered 16, after V lost 5 bases and J lost 2 bases. This CDR3 region has 20 residues. CDR1 is SSHAT, CDR2 FNYEAQ, per germline (reference sequence). The CDR3 loop reads CASSRFGPSGRGSPYNEQFF. The CDR3 nucleotides are TGTGCCAGCAGCCGCTTCGGGCCTAGCGGGAGGGGAAGCCCCTACAATGAGCAGTTCTTC. Together with reference TRBV7-7 and TRBJ2-1, the CDR3 gives the full variable domain: GAGVSQSPRYKVTKRGQDVTLRCDPISSHATLYWYQQALGQGPEFLTYFNYEAQPDKSGLPSDRFSAERPEGSISTLTIQRTEQRDSAMYRCASSRFGPSGRGSPYNEQFFGPGTRLTVL.

The chain recombines TRBV10-2 with TRBJ2-5, with 7 bases identical to TRBD2. Trimming at V came to 3 bases and at J to 5 bases, leaving 9 bases not matched to a gene. The germline CDR1 and CDR2 sequences are WSHSY and SAAADI. The CDR3 is 15 amino acids. The DNA of the CDR3 is TGCGCCAGCAGTGAACGTCCCGGGGGGTGGGAGACCCAGTACTTC. Translated: CASSERPGGWETQYF.

The chain links TRBV7-6 to TRBJ2-5, with D perhaps being TRBD1 or TRBD2 (5 bases each). Trimming removed 4 bases from V and 3 bases from J, with 9 bases in between. The CDR3 has 13 residues. Germline-derived CDR1 and CDR2 are SGHVS and FNYEAQ. CDR3 coding DNA: TGTGCCAGCAGCTCGGGACGCAAAGAGACCCAGTACTTC. It is translated as CASSSGRKETQYF.

The V and J genes are TRBV2 and TRBJ2-1; D call uncertain. Looked up from germline, CDR1 is SNHLY and CDR2 is FYNNEI. V was shortened by 7 bases and J by 15 bases, with 13 bases between the two germline ends. The CDR3 extends over 10 amino acids. The CDR3 protein is CASMSSSGFF. CDR3 in DNA: TGTGCCAGCATGTCCAGCTCGGGGTTCTTC.

The chain couples TRBV7-2 to TRBJ1-5; D uncertain. The V end was cut by 7 bases, the J end by 1 base, with 11 bases between. Germline CDR1 SGHTA, CDR2 FQGNSA. This CDR3 contains 14 residues. The CDR3 coding sequence is TGTGCCAGCACCCGCCCCGGCAGCAATCAGCCCCAGCATTTT. This translates into CASTRPGSNQPQHF.

The rearrangement uses TRBV10-3 and TRBJ2-1, with D perhaps matching TRBD1 or TRBD2 (6 bases each). The length of the CDR3 is 16 residues. V was clipped by 9 bases and J by 5 bases, with 23 bases between them. Germline V CDR1 and CDR2: ENHRY, SYGVKD. The DNA for the CDR3 is TGTGCCATATCCCTCGGGGGCGGGACGAGGAACAATGAGCAGTTCTTC. Residues: CAISLGGGTRNNEQFF.

The table lists this clone with a count of one. The genes are TRBV7-9 and TRBJ2-3; D call uncertain. This CDR3 has 15 residues. V dropped 4 bases and J dropped 3 bases, with 14 bases sitting between them. Germline V gene data show CDR1 as SEHNR and CDR2 as FQNEAQ (reference sequence). The CDR3 coding sequence is TGTGCCAGCAGCTCCCGCCTTGAAGGTACAGATACGCAGTATTTT. It encodes CASSSRLEGTDTQYF.

This clone was seen a few times. Other nucleotide sequences from this sample produce the same CDR3. The gene calls are TRBV18 and TRBJ2-5; D unclear. Trimming pared 2 bases from V and 4 bases from J, leaving 2 bases between. There are 11 residues in the CDR3. Germline V gives CDR1 KGHSH, CDR2 LQKENI. This CDR3 is CASSPGETQYF. DNA of the CDR3: TGTGCCAGCTCACCAGGAGAGACCCAGTACTTC.

The chain uses TRBV2 and TRBJ2-5; D possibly uses TRBD1 or TRBD2 (5 bases each). The CDR3 sequence is 15 residues long. Germline CDR1 SNHLY, CDR2 FYNNEI. Trimming stripped 6 bases from V and 10 bases from J, with 24 bases between. The CDR3 DNA sequence: TGTGCCAGCAGGGGGGACGTTGGTAGTTGGGTCGGCCAGTACTTC. Translation: CASRGDVGSWVGQYF.

The rearrangement joins TRBV28 to TRBJ2-7, with 9 bases matching TRBD1. The germline gives CDR1 MDHEN, CDR2 SYDVKM. Trimming at V came to 1 base and at J to 3 bases, leaving 1 base not matched to a gene. CDR3 length: 14 amino acids. In DNA form, the CDR3 reads TGTGCCAGCAGTTTATTGGGACAGGGCTACGAGCAGTACTTC. Translated: CASSLLGQGYEQYF.

V and J are TRBV4-1 and TRBJ1-1; perhaps TRBD1 as D (6 bases). The CDR3 totals 13 residues. Trimming pared 4 bases from V and 5 bases from J, leaving 11 bases between. Germline V CDR1 and CDR2: MGHRA, YSYEKL. For the CDR3, the DNA is TGCGCCAGCAGCCCCCAAGGGGGAACTGAAGCTTTCTTT. Protein product: CASSPQGGTEAFF.

CDR3 sequence (DNA): TGTGCCTGGAGTGTATGGGGGATTTTCGCCGGGGAGCTGTTTTTT. Amino acid sequence: CAWSVWGIFAGELFF. V and J are TRBV30 and TRBJ2-2; D may correspond to TRBD1 or TRBD2 (5 bases each). The CDR3 is 15 residues long. In germline, CDR1 is GTSNPN, CDR2 SVGIG (reference sequence). Trimming left V 0 bases short and J 6 bases short, with 14 bases between.

DNA of the CDR3: TGTGCCAGCAGGGCATGGGGGCCAAGAGATACGCAGTATTTT. This encodes CASRAWGPRDTQYF. The gene calls are TRBV28 and TRBJ2-3; perhaps TRBD1 as D (6 bases). The CDR3 sequence is 14 residues long. V was pared by 6 bases and J by 5 bases, with 15 bases between. In germline, CDR1 is MDHEN, CDR2 SYDVKM.

This rearrangement joins TRBV27 to TRBJ2-7, with TRBD2 identical over 8 bases. The CDR3 is 14 amino acids. The germline V gene encodes CDR1 MNHEY and CDR2 SMNVEV (reference sequence). V was clipped by 5 bases and J by 0 bases; unmatched bases: 3. The CDR3 protein is CASSRTSTSYEQYF. The CDR3 DNA sequence: TGTGCCAGCAGTAGGACTAGCACCTCCTACGAGCAGTACTTC.

V gene TRBV6-1 combines with J gene TRBJ1-6, with a possible D match to TRBD1 (5 bases). V was pared by 7 bases and J by 5 bases, with 9 bases between. CDR3 length equals 13 residues. CDR1 and CDR2 from the germline V gene are MNHNS and SASEGT. The CDR3 coding sequence is TGTGCCAGCACTAGACAGAATAATTCACCCCTCCACTTT. Translation gives CASTRQNNSPLHF.

This clone showed up just once. The chain is built from TRBV28 and TRBJ2-1; 9 nucleotides agree with TRBD2. Germline CDR1 reads MDHEN; CDR2 reads SYDVKM. The CDR3 is made up of 14 amino acids. Losses at the gene ends were 7 bases for V and 7 bases for J; bases not matched to a gene: 8. Here the CDR3 reads CASNLGLAKNEQFF. The CDR3 DNA follows: TGTGCCAGCAACCTGGGACTAGCTAAAAATGAGCAGTTCTTC.

J is TRBJ2-5 and V is TRBV7-3, with D maybe TRBD2 (6 bases). This CDR3 is built from 13 residues. Germline V gene lookup returns CDR1 SGHTA and CDR2 FQGTGA. V lost 5 bases to trimming and J lost 5 bases, with 12 bases between them. The CDR3: CASSRLEFETQYF. The CDR3 nucleotides are TGTGCCAGCAGCCGACTAGAGTTTGAGACCCAGTACTTC.